The clone carrying this T cell receptor beta chain was counted at least ten times. The data belong to a study of early T cells in non-severe SARS-CoV-2 infection. This CDR3 spans 13 amino acids. Germline lookup yields CDR1 MGHRA and CDR2 YSYEKL. Trimming cost V 4 bases and J 8 bases; bases outside gene matches: 6. One entry per CDR3 protein, called by TCRdb with MiXCR from the 5' RACE reads. The sample holds about 100,000 distinct CDR3 sequences, approximately 13% seen once. This TCR derives from an adult who was a healthcare worker with PCR-confirmed SARS-CoV-2 infection or an uninfected control (not recorded which). The chain combines TRBV4-1 with TRBJ1-2, with 8 bases that match TRBD1. Sequenced material: whole blood. CDR3 residues: CASSPQGAKGYTF. CDR3 coding DNA: TGCGCCAGCAGCCCCCAGGGGGCAAAAGGCTACACCTTC.